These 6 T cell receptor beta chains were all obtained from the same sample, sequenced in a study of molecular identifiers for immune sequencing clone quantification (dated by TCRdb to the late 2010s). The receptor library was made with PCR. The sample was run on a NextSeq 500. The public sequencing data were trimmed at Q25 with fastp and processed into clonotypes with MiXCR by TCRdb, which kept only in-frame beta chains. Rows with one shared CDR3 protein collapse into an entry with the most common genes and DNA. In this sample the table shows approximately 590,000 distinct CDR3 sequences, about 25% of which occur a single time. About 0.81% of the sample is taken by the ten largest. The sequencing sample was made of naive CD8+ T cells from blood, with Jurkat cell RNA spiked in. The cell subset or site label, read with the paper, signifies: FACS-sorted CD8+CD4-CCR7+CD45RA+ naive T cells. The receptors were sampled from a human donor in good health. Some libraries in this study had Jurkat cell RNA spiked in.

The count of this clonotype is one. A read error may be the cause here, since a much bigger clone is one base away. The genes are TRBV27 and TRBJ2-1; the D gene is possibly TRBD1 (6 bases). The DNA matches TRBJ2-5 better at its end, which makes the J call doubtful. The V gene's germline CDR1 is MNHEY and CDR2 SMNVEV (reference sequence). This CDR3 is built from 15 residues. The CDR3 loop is CASSPEVVGQEPQYF. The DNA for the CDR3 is TGTGCCAGCAGCCCCGAAGTTGTGGGACAAGAGCCCCAGTACTTC.

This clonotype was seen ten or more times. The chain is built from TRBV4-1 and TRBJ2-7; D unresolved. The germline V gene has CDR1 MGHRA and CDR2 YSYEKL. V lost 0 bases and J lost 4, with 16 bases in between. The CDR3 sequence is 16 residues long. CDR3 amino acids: CASSQDASPIMYEQYF. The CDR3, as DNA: TGCGCCAGCAGCCAAGATGCCAGCCCAATTATGTACGAGCAGTACTTC.

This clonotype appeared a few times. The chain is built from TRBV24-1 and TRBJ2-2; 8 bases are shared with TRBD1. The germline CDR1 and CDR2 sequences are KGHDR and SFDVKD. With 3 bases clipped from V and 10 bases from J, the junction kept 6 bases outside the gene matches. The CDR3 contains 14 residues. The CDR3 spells CATSDRTGSKELFF. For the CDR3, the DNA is TGTGCCACCAGTGATCGGACAGGGTCGAAGGAGCTGTTTTTT.

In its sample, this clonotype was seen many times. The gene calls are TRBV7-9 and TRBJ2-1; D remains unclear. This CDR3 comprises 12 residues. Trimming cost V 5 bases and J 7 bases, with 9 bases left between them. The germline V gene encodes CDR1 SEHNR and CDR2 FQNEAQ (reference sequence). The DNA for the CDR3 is TGTGCCAGCAGCACCAGTGCGAATGAGCAGTTCTTC. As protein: CASSTSANEQFF.

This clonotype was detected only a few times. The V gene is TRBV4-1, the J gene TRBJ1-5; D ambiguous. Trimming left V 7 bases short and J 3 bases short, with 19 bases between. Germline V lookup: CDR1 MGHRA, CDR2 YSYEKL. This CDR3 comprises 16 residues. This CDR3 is CASTQRIGEYNQPQHF. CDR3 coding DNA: TGCGCCAGCACCCAGAGGATCGGAGAATACAATCAGCCCCAGCATTTT.

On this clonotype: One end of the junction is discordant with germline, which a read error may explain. The CDR3 nucleotides read TGCGCCAGCAGCTTGTACACAGAGCCCCAGTACTTC. Protein: CASSLYTEPQYF. The chain joins TRBV5-1 to TRBJ2-5; D not certain. Germline values: CDR1 SGHRS, CDR2 YFSETQ. The length of the CDR3 is 12 residues.